The rows below give T cell receptor beta chains drawn from one sample of a study of patients and donors after allogeneic stem cell transplantation. TCRdb reprocessed the RT-PCR reads via MiXCR and lists one record per CDR3 protein. The sample lists approximately 200,000 distinct CDR3 sequences, about 40% occurring once. Sequenced material: blood, either unsorted or a sorted T cell fraction (not recorded which). Receptors originate from a human donor who was either an allogeneic HSCT recipient or a stem cell or donor lymphocyte infusion donor (not recorded which). It is not recorded whose cells these are; they may come from a transplant donor. The CDR3 runs from the conserved cysteine through the conserved F or W. D genes are given only for firm matches. Where a row states a size, it is once, few, many or the class of an expanded clone; other rows omit it.

V,D,J,size,CDR3,DNA
TRBV15,-,TRBJ2-4,-,CATSRDLKNIQYF,TGTGCCACCAGCAGAGATCTCAAAAACATTCAGTACTTC
TRBV6-5,-,TRBJ2-1,-,CASSYSGERYNEQFF,TGTGCCAGCAGTTACTCAGGGGAGAGGTACAATGAGCAGTTCTTC
TRBV20-1,-,TRBJ2-4,-,CSASSSYENIQYF,TGCAGTGCTAGTTCCAGCTACGAAAACATTCAGTACTTC
TRBV6-5,TRBD1,TRBJ1-4,-,CASSYGTAPTNEKLFF,TGTGCCAGCAGTTACGGGACAGCCCCAACTAATGAAAAACTGTTTTTT
TRBV5-1,TRBD1,TRBJ1-5,-,CASSLVGGGQPQHF,TGCGCCAGCAGCTTGGTAGGGGGCGGCCAGCCCCAGCATTTT
TRBV29-1,-,TRBJ1-5,-,CSVGTNSNQPQHF,TGCAGCGTAGGGACAAATAGCAATCAGCCCCAGCATTTT
TRBV7-2,-,TRBJ1-2,-,CASSTVKYGYTF,TGTGCCAGCAGCACCGTGAAGTATGGCTACACCTTC
TRBV4-3,-,TRBJ2-1,-,CASSQDEEDEQFF,TGCGCCAGCAGCCAAGATGAGGAAGATGAGCAGTTCTTC
TRBV21-1,-,TRBJ1-1,few,CASSRRTGRNTEAFF,TGTGCCAGCAGCAGAAGAACAGGGAGGAACACTGAAGCTTTCTTT
TRBV6-5,TRBD1,TRBJ1-1,-,CASSGDRRGNTEAFF,TGTGCCAGCAGTGGGGACAGGAGGGGGAACACTGAAGCTTTCTTT
TRBV12-3/TRBV12-4,-,TRBJ2-5,-,CASKGPAPQETQYF,TGTGCCAGCAAGGGGCCGGCGCCACAAGAGACCCAGTACTTC
TRBV7-9,-,TRBJ1-6,many,CASSLLRQRNSPLHF,TGTGCCAGCAGCTTACTCCGCCAGAGGAATTCACCCCTCCACTTT
TRBV12-3/TRBV12-4,-,TRBJ1-6,-,CASRQGRVGSYNSPLHF,TGTGCCAGCAGACAGGGAAGAGTAGGCTCCTATAATTCACCCCTCCACTTT